The 10 T cell receptor beta chains below were found in one sample sequenced in a study of CD8 T cells in ankylosing spondylitis. Via MiXCR, TCRdb re-called the 5' RACE reads, giving one row per CDR3 protein. Found here are 250,000 or so distinct CDR3 sequences, approximately 20% of them singletons; the top ten hold over 25%. Input material: blood, either unsorted or a sorted T cell fraction (not recorded which). Receptors originate from a male donor with ankylosing spondylitis or in good health (not recorded which).

The gene calls are TRBV11-2 and TRBJ2-3; TRBD2 matches 8 bases. From germline, CDR1 is SGHAT and CDR2 FQNNGV. Unmatched junction bases numbered 10, after V lost 3 bases and J lost 5 bases. This CDR3 comprises 16 residues. The CDR3 is CASSFVREGLGDTQYF. CDR3 in DNA: TGTGCCAGCAGCTTCGTCCGGGAGGGCCTGGGAGATACGCAGTATTTT.

V gene TRBV20-1 combines with J gene TRBJ1-2, with D possibly TRBD1 on 5 matching bases. The CDR3 totals 10 residues. V was shortened by 6 bases and J by 8 bases, with 10 bases between the two germline ends. Germline lookup yields CDR1 DFQATT and CDR2 SNEGSKA (reference sequence). CDR3 coding DNA: TGCAGTGCATGGGACGGGGGCTACACCTTC. Encoded protein: CSAWDGGYTF.

This clonotype was seen a handful of times. The genes are TRBV7-9 and TRBJ2-1; 10 bases are shared with TRBD1. J was trimmed by 0 bases and V by 5 bases; bases with no gene match: 7. This CDR3 comprises 17 residues. CDR1 and CDR2 (germline): SEHNR, FQNEAQ (reference sequence). This chain's CDR3 is CASSPRQGASSYNEQFF. CDR3 DNA sequence: TGTGCCAGCAGCCCAAGACAGGGGGCAAGCTCCTACAATGAGCAGTTCTTC.

The chain has TRBV12-3 or TRBV12-4 and TRBJ2-3; unclear D gene. V was pared by 6 bases and J by 8 bases, with 12 bases between. The CDR3 has 12 amino acids. The CDR3 region has the DNA TGTGCCAGCAGAGCTATTACGGGTACGCAGTATTTT. This sequence encodes CASRAITGTQYF.

This CDR3 reads CASRTQGGTGYTF. DNA for the CDR3: TGTGCCAGCAGGACACAGGGAGGGACTGGCTACACCTTC. The chain joins TRBV6-1 to TRBJ1-2, with a possible D match to TRBD1 (6 bases). Trimming took 6 bases from V and 7 from J, leaving 15 bases between them. Germline-derived CDR1 and CDR2 are MNHNS and SASEGT. The CDR3 covers 13 residues.

This clonotype showed up just a few times. J is TRBJ2-7 and V is TRBV29-1; D is possibly TRBD1 (5 bases). Trimming took off 8 bases at V and 0 bases at J, with 14 bases between the two ends. Germline CDR1 reads SQVTM; CDR2 reads ANQGSEA. CDR3 length equals 13 residues. CDR3 nucleotides: TGCAGCTACGTGACAGTAGACTCCTACGAGCAGTACTTC. Translation gives CSYVTVDSYEQYF.

This chain joins TRBV27 and TRBJ1-5; D is unresolved. The CDR3 loop spans 13 amino acids. Trimming removed 0 bases from V and 9 bases from J, with 9 bases in between. Germline CDR1 and CDR2: MNHEY and SMNVEV (reference sequence). The CDR3 DNA follows: TGTGCCAGCAGTTTATCAGGCTCCGGGCCCCAGCATTTT. Protein: CASSLSGSGPQHF.

The chain employs TRBV6-2 or TRBV6-3 and TRBJ2-4; 12 bases match TRBD2. Unmatched junction bases numbered 7, after V lost 6 bases and J lost 4 bases. The CDR3 loop spans 16 amino acids. Germline V gene sequence: CDR1 MNHEY, CDR2 SVGEGT. The CDR3 sequence: CASSPRTSGNKNIQYF. The CDR3 DNA reads as TGTGCCAGCAGCCCCCGGACTAGCGGGAATAAAAACATTCAGTACTTC.

There are many counts of this clonotype. This sequence joins TRBV20-1 and TRBJ2-7, with 7 bases aligning to TRBD2. There are 14 residues in the CDR3. The V gene end was trimmed by 4 bases and the J gene end by 3 bases; junction bases not matched to a gene: 9. Germline CDR1 and CDR2: DFQATT and SNEGSKA (reference sequence). In DNA, the CDR3 is TGCAGTGCTATTGCGCGGGAGAAAGTCTACGAGCAGTACTTC. This translates into CSAIAREKVYEQYF.

This chain connects TRBV3-1 to TRBJ2-7; tentative D call: TRBD1 (5 bases). The CDR3 sequence is 15 residues long. The V end was cut by 1 base, the J end by 0 bases, with 10 bases between. Per the germline V gene, CDR1 is LGHDT and CDR2 is YNNKEL (reference sequence). Here the CDR3 DNA reads TGTGCCAGCAGCCAAGGTACAGGCTTCTCCTACGAGCAGTACTTC. Encoded protein: CASSQGTGFSYEQYF.